Shown below are 4 T cell receptor beta chains from a single sample sequenced in a study of blood T cells in healthy people across ages. Primed by a sample-barcoded 5' primer and a J-beta primer mix, a second PCR proceeded for about 7 to 12 cycles. TCRdb passed the 5' RACE reads through MiXCR, listing each CDR3 protein once. The repertoire holds some 1 million distinct CDR3 sequences, with 45% as singletons. Sequencing was done on a sample of blood. Receptors originate from an older woman in good health.

The chain employs TRBV6-6 and TRBJ2-7; 7 nucleotides line up with TRBD2. The CDR3 consists of 15 residues. In germline, CDR1 is MNHNY, CDR2 SVGAGI (reference sequence). The V and J ends lost 7 bases and 0 bases, in that order; junction bases with no gene match: 9. This chain's CDR3 is CASTLRASGSYEQYF. DNA of the CDR3: TGTGCCAGCACCCTCAGGGCTAGCGGCTCCTACGAGCAGTACTTC.

J is TRBJ1-1 and V is TRBV20-1; tentatively, D is TRBD1 (5 bases). This CDR3 is 13 amino acids long. Germline V gene lookup returns CDR1 DFQATT and CDR2 SNEGSKA (reference sequence). The V and J ends lost 4 bases and 0 bases respectively, with 9 bases between them. DNA for the CDR3: TGCAGTGCTATAAGGGGTATGAACACTGAAGCTTTCTTT. Its translation is CSAIRGMNTEAFF.

The V and J genes are TRBV6-2 or TRBV6-3 and TRBJ2-1, with 7 nucleotides matching TRBD2. V shed 9 bases and J 5 bases; nucleotides not matched to a gene: 13. Per germline, CDR1 MNHEY and CDR2 SVGEGT. CDR3 size: 15 residues. The CDR3 sequence is CASLAALGPDNEQFF. DNA for the CDR3: TGTGCCAGTCTAGCGGCCTTGGGTCCGGACAATGAGCAGTTCTTC.

This clonotype was detected only a few times. The chain recombines TRBV7-9 with TRBJ2-1; D gene ambiguous. Looked up from germline, CDR1 is SEHNR and CDR2 is FQNEAQ (reference sequence). The CDR3 contains 12 residues. Trimming removed 2 bases from V and 6 bases from J, with 5 bases in between. CDR3 coding DNA: TGTGCCAGCAGCTTACATCCCAATGAGCAGTTCTTC. It encodes CASSLHPNEQFF.